This TCR beta chain came from a study of shared clonotypes between healthy human individuals. Unsorted samples relied on around 100 million PBMCs, which served as the source of genomic DNA. The method was immunoSEQ multiplex PCR; TCRdb's version includes in-frame clones alone and lacks a portion of them. The profile shows 450,000 to 500,000 clones, roughly 80% of them singletons. CDR3 size: 16 residues. After removal of 2 bases from V and 3 bases from J, the junction contained 7 bases not matched to a gene. The germline V gene encodes CDR1 SGHDT and CDR2 YYEEEE. The sequenced sample was PBMCs. The chain has TRBV5-6 and TRBJ1-5; TRBD1 aligns across 8 bases. This TCR was recovered from a woman between 40 and 50 years old in good health. Some clones in this sample may be carry-over from other donors' samples. The CDR3 DNA reads as TGTGCCAGCAGCTTCCTGACAGGGGAGGACAATCAGCCCCAGCATTTT. It yields the protein CASSFLTGEDNQPQHF. Based on the CDR3 plus reference TRBV5-6 and TRBJ1-5, the full variable domain is DAGVTQSPTHLIKTRGQQVTLRCSPKSGHDTVSWYQQALGQGPQFIFQYYEEEERQRGNFPDRFSGHQFPNYSSELNVNALLLGDSALYLCASSFLTGEDNQPQHFGDGTRLSIL.